The clone carrying this T cell receptor beta chain was seen a single time. This sample was included in a study of PD-L1 blockade in urothelial cancer. The protocol was immunoSEQ multiplex PCR, while the TCRdb copy is restricted to in-frame clones and leaves out a portion. This sample yields about 17,000 clones, of which around 90% are seen a single time; 5.9% belongs to the top ten. The receptor's source is a man in his fifties or sixties with urothelial cancer. The sequenced sample was PBMCs, obtained around atezolizumab (anti-PD-L1) treatment.

The CDR3 here is CASSLLGSSYNEQFF. In nucleotides, the CDR3 is TGTGCCAGCAGTTTACTGGGGAGCTCCTACAATGAGCAGTTCTTC. This sequence joins TRBV28 and TRBJ2-1; D may be TRBD2 (5 bases). From germline, CDR1 is MDHEN and CDR2 SYDVKM. The CDR3 totals 15 residues. V was clipped by 2 bases and J by 0 bases, with 8 bases between them.